This T cell receptor beta chain originates from a study of metastatic and nonmetastatic thyroid tumors. The wider study: For malignant and benign thyroid patients, tumor or nodule tissue and blood were the sources whose repertoires were compared. Study-level findings and limits: The reported finding was significantly higher TCR beta diversity in malignant thyroid tumors relative to benign nodules, in blood and tumor.

A word on this clone: Antigen: not known.

The CDR3 has 14 residues. Looked up from germline, CDR1 is MNHEY and CDR2 is SVGEGT. Trimming at V came to 4 bases and at J to 5 bases, leaving 6 bases not matched to a gene. Prior to thyroid surgery, none of the patients had received any treatment. Original handling: Differences in CDR3 between clinicopathological groups were drawn on to build a classifier intended to discriminate distant-metastatic papillary thyroid cancer patients. TCRdb redid the clone calls on the PCR reads using MiXCR. TCRdb, not the authors, supplied the V and J calls. The sample holds under 9,000 clones; under 30% are singletons and the top ten take approximately 19%.

The chain links TRBV6-2 or TRBV6-3 to TRBJ2-5; 8 nucleotides line up with TRBD2. This TCR came from a female donor with papillary thyroid cancer or a benign thyroid nodule (not recorded which). Some clones in this sample may be carry-over from other donors' samples. Sequenced: tumor tissue. The chain's CDR3 is CASSWTSSAETQYF. The DNA of the CDR3 is TGTGCCAGCAGTTGGACTAGCTCGGCTGAGACCCAGTACTTC.